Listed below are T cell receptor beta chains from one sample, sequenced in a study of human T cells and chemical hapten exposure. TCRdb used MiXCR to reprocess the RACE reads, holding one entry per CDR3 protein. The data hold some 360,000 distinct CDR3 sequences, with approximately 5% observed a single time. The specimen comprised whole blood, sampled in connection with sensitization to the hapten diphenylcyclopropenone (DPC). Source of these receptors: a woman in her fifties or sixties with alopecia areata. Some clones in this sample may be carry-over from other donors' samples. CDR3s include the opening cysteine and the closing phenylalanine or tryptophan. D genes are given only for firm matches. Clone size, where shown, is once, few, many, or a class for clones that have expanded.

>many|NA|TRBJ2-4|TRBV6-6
TGTGCCAGCAGTTACGACGGGGCCAAAAACATTCAGTACTTC
CASSYDGAKNIQYF
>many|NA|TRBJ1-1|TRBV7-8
TGTGCCAGCAGCTCTAAGGACAGGAACACTGAAGCTTTCTTT
CASSSKDRNTEAFF
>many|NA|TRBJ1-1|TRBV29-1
TGCAGCGTTGTGTGGGGCGCTGAAGCTTTCTTT
CSVVWGAEAFF
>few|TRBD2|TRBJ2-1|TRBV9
TGTGCCAGCAGCCCCCCCGGGGGGATCTCCTACAATGAGCAGTTCTTC
CASSPPGGISYNEQFF
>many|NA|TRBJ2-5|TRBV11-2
TGTGCCAGCAGCTTATATGGCGAAGACCAAGAGACCCAGTACTTC
CASSLYGEDQETQYF
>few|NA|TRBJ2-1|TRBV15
TGTGCCACCAGCCCCGGGCGGGGTTGGCATGAGCAGTTCTTC
CATSPGRGWHEQFF
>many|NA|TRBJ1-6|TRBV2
TGTGCCAGCTCATCCGGGAGGAATTCACCCCTCCACTTT
CASSSGRNSPLHF
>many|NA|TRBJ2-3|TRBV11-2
TGTGCCAGCAGCATGAGCGGGAGCACAGATACGCAGTATTTT
CASSMSGSTDTQYF
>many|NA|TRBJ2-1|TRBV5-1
TGCGCCAGCAGCTTGGGGGGAAATTCCTACAATGAGCAGTTCTTC
CASSLGGNSYNEQFF
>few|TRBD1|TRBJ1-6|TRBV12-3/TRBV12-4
TGTGCCAGCAGTCCCAGGGGGTATAATTCACCCCTCCACTTT
CASSPRGYNSPLHF
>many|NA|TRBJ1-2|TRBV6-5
TGTGCCAGCAGAAGGTCTAACTATGGCTACACCTTC
CASRRSNYGYTF
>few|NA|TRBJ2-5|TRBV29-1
TGCAGCGTTGAAGCAGGGGTTGGGGAGACCCAGTACTTC
CSVEAGVGETQYF
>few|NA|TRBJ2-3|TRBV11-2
TGTGCCAGCAGCGCATTACGGCGGGGACGCTCTAGCACAGATACGCAGTATTTT
CASSALRRGRSSTDTQYF
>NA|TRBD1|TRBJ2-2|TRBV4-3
TGCGCCAGCAGCCAATGGGGACAGGGAAACACCGGGGAGCTGTTTTTT
CASSQWGQGNTGELFF
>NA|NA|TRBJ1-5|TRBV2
TGTGCCAGCAGTCAGTCGGGGCGCGGCAATCAGCCCCAGCATTTT
CASSQSGRGNQPQHF
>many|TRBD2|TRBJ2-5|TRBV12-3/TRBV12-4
TGTGCCAGCAGCCCTCCGGGACTAGCGGGAAGAAGGAAAGAGACCCAGTACTTC
CASSPPGLAGRRKETQYF
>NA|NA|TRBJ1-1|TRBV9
TGTGCCAGCAGCGTAGCAGGAGGAAAGACTGAAGCTTTCTTT
CASSVAGGKTEAFF
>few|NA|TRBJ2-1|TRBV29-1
TGCAGCGTCGCTTACCAGGAGGGACAGTACAATGAGCAGTTCTTC
CSVAYQEGQYNEQFF
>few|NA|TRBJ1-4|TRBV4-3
TGCGCCAGCAGCCAAGATGGCGTGGGGCTAGGGGAAAAACTGTTTTTT
CASSQDGVGLGEKLFF
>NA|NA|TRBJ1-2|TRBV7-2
TGTGCCAGCAGCCCGTGGAACCCAAAGGAGGGCTACACCTTC
CASSPWNPKEGYTF
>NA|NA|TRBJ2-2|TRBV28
TGTGCCAGCAGACAGGGTAGCCGGGAGCTGTTTTTT
CASRQGSRELFF
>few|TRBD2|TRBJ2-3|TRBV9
TGTGCCAGCAGCCTCACTAGCGGGGGCACCGGGGGTACGCAGTATTTT
CASSLTSGGTGGTQYF
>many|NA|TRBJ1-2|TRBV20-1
TGCAGTGCTAGCCCCAGGGAAGTGTATGGCTACACCTTC
CSASPREVYGYTF
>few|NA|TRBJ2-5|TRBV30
TGTGCCTGGAAAATGGGCAGGGGAAAAGAGACCCAGTACTTC
CAWKMGRGKETQYF
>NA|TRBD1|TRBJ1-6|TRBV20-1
TGCAGTGTCCCAACGGGGACCACAGGGGGCTCTAAGGATTCACCCCTCCACTTT
CSVPTGTTGGSKDSPLHF
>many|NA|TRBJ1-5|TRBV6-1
TGTGCCAGCAGCGTTAACCAGGGATTTGGCGGTCAGCCCCAGCATTTT
CASSVNQGFGGQPQHF
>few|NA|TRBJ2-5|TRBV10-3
TGTGCGGCGGCCGAAGAGACCCAGTACTTC
CAAAEETQYF
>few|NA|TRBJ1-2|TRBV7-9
TGTGCCAGCAGTAAATGGGGGCGGGACCCTAGGCATGATGGCTACACCTTC
CASSKWGRDPRHDGYTF
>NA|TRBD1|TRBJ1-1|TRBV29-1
TGCAGCGTCGGAGGGGGGACAGGGGAAGGGACTGAAGCTTTCTTT
CSVGGGTGEGTEAFF
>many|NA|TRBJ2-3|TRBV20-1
TGCAGTGCAGATGAACCAATTAGCACAGATACGCAGTATTTT
CSADEPISTDTQYF
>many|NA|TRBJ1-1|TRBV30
TGTGCCTGGGCAACAGGGATCACTGAAGCTTTCTTT
CAWATGITEAFF
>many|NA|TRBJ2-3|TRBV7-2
TGTGCCAGCAGCTTCCGGGCTGCCCCCACAGATACGCAGTATTTT
CASSFRAAPTDTQYF